A single sample gave rise to the 19 T cell receptor beta chains below, sequenced in a study of Graves' ophthalmopathy and Graves' hyperthyroidism. Amplification from RNA transcripts yielded the TCR beta CDR3 regions. First-round RT-PCR employed HTBI primers, with a second-round multiplex PCR after it. TCRdb redid the calling of the multiplex PCR reads with MiXCR, one entry per CDR3 protein. The sample records around 590,000 distinct CDR3 sequences, roughly 39% being singletons. The sample consisted of peripheral blood or thyroid tissue (not recorded which). These receptors came from an adult man with Graves' hyperthyroidism.

This clonotype was recorded many times. The chain links TRBV19 to TRBJ1-6, with D perhaps TRBD1 (6 bases). The CDR3 is 17 residues long. From germline, CDR1 is LNHDA and CDR2 SQIVND (reference sequence). V lost 3 bases and J 6 bases, leaving 18 bases between the germline ends. The chain's CDR3 is CASSISDSGLGNSPLHF. Written as DNA, the CDR3 is TGTGCCAGTAGTATTTCGGACAGCGGGCTAGGTAATTCACCCCTCCACTTT.

This clonotype was counted ten times or more. In DNA form, the CDR3 reads TGCAGCGTTGAAATCCTTCGGACAGCCAGCTACGAGCAGTACTTC. Its translation is CSVEILRTASYEQYF. This chain joins TRBV29-1 and TRBJ2-7; TRBD1 is a possible D gene (6 bases). The V end lost 2 bases, the J end lost 3 bases, and 17 bases lay between the germline ends. The CDR3 contains 15 residues. Germline values: CDR1 SQVTM, CDR2 ANQGSEA.

This clonotype was counted ten times or more. The V gene is TRBV2, the J gene TRBJ1-1; a possible D gene is TRBD1 (6 bases). This CDR3 comprises 13 residues. Trimming pared 7 bases from V and 0 bases from J, leaving 9 bases between. Germline V gene data show CDR1 as SNHLY and CDR2 as FYNNEI. CDR3 DNA sequence: TGTGCCAGCATACAGGGTTTGAACACTGAAGCTTTCTTT. It specifies CASIQGLNTEAFF.

This clonotype was detected ten times or more. CDR3 in amino acids: CSVEAGLAEAFF. In DNA form, the CDR3 reads TGCAGCGTTGAAGCCGGGCTGGCTGAAGCTTTCTTT. The V and J genes are TRBV29-1 and TRBJ1-1; D not resolved. The V gene lost 1 base and the J gene lost 6 bases, with 9 bases spanning the gap. CDR1 and CDR2 from the germline V gene are SQVTM and ANQGSEA. CDR3 length equals 12 residues.

The chain recombines TRBV20-1 with TRBJ2-5; a possible D gene is TRBD2 (7 bases). With 6 bases removed from V and 6 bases from J, the gap between germline ends came to 14 bases. The CDR3 covers 12 residues. Germline CDR1 DFQATT, CDR2 SNEGSKA (reference sequence). CDR3 coding DNA: TGCAGTGCAGGGGGGGGGCGAAAGACCCAGTACTTC. It is translated as CSAGGGRKTQYF.

The chain is built from TRBV12-3 or TRBV12-4 and TRBJ1-3; TRBD1 agrees at 7 bases. The V segment lost 7 bases and the J segment 2 bases; nucleotides outside the gene matches: 8. CDR3 length: 15 residues. This CDR3 reads CASNSPQGAGNTIYF. As DNA, the CDR3 is TGTGCCAGCAACAGCCCCCAGGGGGCTGGAAACACCATATATTTT.

This clonotype was observed at least ten times. The chain links TRBV12-3 or TRBV12-4 to TRBJ1-1; D not resolved. V was pared by 6 bases and J by 1 base, with 18 bases between. This CDR3 is 16 amino acids long. The CDR3 here is CASRDPAQVGNTEAFF. The CDR3, as DNA: TGTGCCAGCAGAGATCCCGCCCAGGTGGGGAACACTGAAGCTTTCTTT.

This clonotype was detected a few times. This rearrangement joins TRBV5-6 to TRBJ2-2; TRBD1 matches at 7 bases. In germline, CDR1 is SGHDT, CDR2 YYEEEE. The CDR3 consists of 16 residues. With V trimmed by 5 bases and J by 5 bases, 12 bases remained unmatched. CDR3 region: CASRETGTEKTGELFF. CDR3 bases: TGTGCCAGCAGGGAGACCGGGACAGAGAAGACCGGGGAGCTGTTTTTT.

The chain employs TRBV7-9 and TRBJ1-2; 10 nucleotides align to TRBD1. With 0 bases clipped from V and 4 bases from J, the junction kept 5 bases outside the gene matches. This CDR3 is built from 16 residues. Germline loops: CDR1 SEHNR, CDR2 FQNEAQ (reference sequence). CDR3 region: CASSLAVGDRGYGYTF. The DNA for the CDR3 is TGTGCCAGCAGCTTAGCGGTGGGGGACAGGGGCTATGGCTACACCTTC.

This clonotype was seen many times. The chain has TRBV19 and TRBJ1-1; D may be TRBD1 (5 bases). The CDR3 covers 12 residues. Germline CDR1 is LNHDA and CDR2 is SQIVND (reference sequence). V dropped 1 base and J dropped 7 bases, with 7 bases sitting between them. The CDR3 DNA is TGTGCCAGTAGTATAGCGGGGGGTGAAGCTTTCTTT. Its translation is CASSIAGGEAFF. Using reference TRBV19 and TRBJ1-1 for the parts outside the CDR3, the full variable domain is DGGITQSPKYLFRKEGQNVTLSCEQNLNHDAMYWYRQDPGQGLRLIYYSQIVNDFQKGDIAEGYSVSREKKESFPLTVTSAQKNPTAFYLCASSIAGGEAFFGQGTRLTVV.

A note on this clonotype: This may stem from a read error, because a much larger clone lies one nucleotide away. V and J are TRBV12-3 or TRBV12-4 and TRBJ1-1, with 8 bases that match TRBD1. This CDR3 has 14 residues. The CDR3 region has the DNA TGTGCCAGCAGTTCCCAGGGGGCGAACACTAAAGCTTTCTTT. Translated, it gives CASSSQGANTKAFF.

As for this clonotype: The CDR3 carries no conserved terminal phenylalanine or tryptophan, so it likely arises from a read error. In DNA, the CDR3 is TGCGCCAGCAGCCAAGTCAGTCTGGAGATCACTGAAGCTTTCTCT. Its protein product is CASSQVSLEITEAFS. The V gene is TRBV4-1, the J gene TRBJ1-1, with no clear D. Germline loops: CDR1 MGHRA, CDR2 YSYEKL. The CDR3 is 15 residues long. Deletions cut 1 base from V and 4 bases from J, with 13 bases between.

This clonotype has a handful of counts. The chain has TRBV28 and TRBJ2-7, with TRBD1 as a possible D gene (6 bases). CDR1 MDHEN and CDR2 SYDVKM come from the germline V gene. There are 13 residues in the CDR3. V lost 7 bases and J lost 3, with 13 bases in between. The CDR3 DNA reads as TGTGCCAGCAACACAGGGTTTTTCTACGAGCAGTACTTC. The encoded protein is CASNTGFFYEQYF.

This clonotype was counted at least ten times. The chain recombines TRBV19 with TRBJ1-3; no reliable D call. The CDR3 is made up of 15 amino acids. The V and J ends lost 4 bases and 1 base respectively, with 11 bases between them. Per germline, CDR1 LNHDA and CDR2 SQIVND (reference sequence). CDR3 in amino acids: CASSTIGKSGNTIYF. The CDR3 nucleotides read TGTGCCAGTAGTACAATCGGGAAATCTGGAAACACCATATATTTT.

The chain carries TRBV4-1 and TRBJ2-5; TRBD2 matches at 14 bases. The J call is doubtful: the DNA matches TRBJ2-1 better. This CDR3 has 19 amino acids. The germline gives CDR1 MGHRA, CDR2 YSYEKL. CDR3 amino acids: CASSQSGTSGSMWNNEQFF. The CDR3 nucleotides are TGCGCCAGCAGCCAGAGTGGGACTAGCGGGAGTATGTGGAACAATGAGCAGTTCTTC.

The table lists this clonotype with many counts. J is TRBJ2-7 and V is TRBV2, with D possibly matching TRBD1 (6 bases). This CDR3 is built from 12 residues. Germline assignment: CDR1 SNHLY and CDR2 FYNNEI. Between the trimmed V and J ends, which lost 10 bases and 2 bases, there was a span of 12 bases. The CDR3 loop is CAISTGAYEQYF. The CDR3 coding sequence is TGTGCCATATCGACAGGTGCCTACGAGCAGTACTTC.

This clonotype has ten or more counts. The chain links TRBV20-1 to TRBJ2-7; D is uncertain. The CDR3 length is 13 residues. Germline V CDR1 and CDR2: DFQATT, SNEGSKA (reference sequence). Trimming stripped 6 bases from V and 5 bases from J, with 17 bases between. The CDR3 is CSASGQSMDEQYF. In DNA form, the CDR3 reads TGCAGTGCCTCGGGCCAGTCCATGGACGAGCAGTACTTC.

This clonotype was recorded many times. The chain carries TRBV20-1 and TRBJ1-5; no firm D call. The germline V and J ends were trimmed by 6 bases and 0 bases, with 12 bases remaining between them. The CDR3 sequence is 14 residues long. The germline gives CDR1 DFQATT, CDR2 SNEGSKA (reference sequence). CDR3 protein: CSATDTYSNQPQHF. The DNA of the CDR3 is TGCAGTGCAACAGACACGTATAGCAATCAGCCCCAGCATTTT.

Ten or more counts support this clonotype. The rearrangement uses TRBV2 and TRBJ1-6, with D unclear. CDR3 length equals 13 residues. The germline gives CDR1 SNHLY, CDR2 FYNNEI. V was pared by 4 bases and J by 7 bases, with 8 bases between. CDR3: CASSASENSPLHF. CDR3 nucleotides: TGTGCCAGCAGTGCCTCAGAGAATTCACCCCTCCACTTT.